A selection of T cell receptor beta chains follows, all from one sample in a study of glioma-infiltrating T cells. Using its own MiXCR run on the multiplex PCR reads, TCRdb lists one record per CDR3 protein. In the table there are 100,000 to 150,000 distinct CDR3 sequences, approximately 23% of which are singletons. The sequencing sample was made of glioma tissue, nonneoplastic brain tissue, or PBMCs (not recorded which). These TCRs come from a human donor with low-grade glioma or glioblastoma, undergoing nonglioma brain surgery, or in good health (not recorded which). CDR3s include the opening cysteine and the closing phenylalanine or tryptophan. A D gene is named only where the DNA matches it firmly. Size tells how often a clone was seen (once, few, many) or the class of an expanded clone, and some rows leave it out.

v_gene,d_gene,j_gene,abundance,CDR3aa,CDR3nt
TRBV4-1,TRBD1,TRBJ2-7,many,CASSQRTGSYEQYF,TGCGCCAGCAGCCAACGGACAGGGTCCTACGAGCAGTACTTC
TRBV20-1,.,TRBJ2-2,.,CSESGGLGTGELFF,TGCAGTGAGAGTGGGGGGCTAGGCACCGGGGAGCTGTTTTTT
TRBV20-1,TRBD2,TRBJ2-7,many,CSAPRGLDIPYEQYF,TGCAGTGCCCCCCGGGGACTAGATATACCCTACGAGCAGTACTTC
TRBV7-9,.,TRBJ2-6,few,CASSFWLSGANVLTF,TGTGCCAGCAGCTTTTGGTTGTCTGGGGCCAACGTCCTGACTTTC
TRBV3-1,.,TRBJ2-3,many,CASSRNVFPHSDTQYF,TGTGCCAGCAGCCGTAATGTGTTTCCTCATTCAGATACGCAGTATTTT
TRBV6-1,.,TRBJ2-6,many,CASSRLATGANVLTF,TGTGCCAGCAGTCGTCTAGCAACCGGGGCCAACGTCCTGACTTTC
TRBV19,TRBD2,TRBJ2-5,.,CASRRTSGDQETQYF,TGTGCCAGTAGGAGGACTAGCGGGGACCAAGAGACCCAGTACTTC
TRBV30,.,TRBJ1-1,many,CAWGWPNTEAFF,TGTGCCTGGGGATGGCCGAACACTGAAGCTTTCTTT
TRBV19,TRBD1,TRBJ2-7,few,CASSSRTGFYEQYF,TGTGCCAGTAGTTCCAGGACAGGCTTCTACGAGCAGTACTTC
TRBV20-1,TRBD1,TRBJ2-5,many,CSLDRAHQETQYF,TGCAGTCTGGACAGGGCACACCAAGAGACCCAGTACTTC
TRBV7-9,.,TRBJ2-5,.,CASSLPGAGETQYF,TGTGCCAGCAGCTTACCGGGGGCGGGAGAGACCCAGTACTTC
TRBV29-1,.,TRBJ2-1,.,CSVEEGTTWAEQFF,TGCAGCGTTGAAGAGGGCACGACTTGGGCTGAGCAGTTCTTC
TRBV28,.,TRBJ2-1,many,CASSFQAQGGNEQFF,TGTGCCAGCAGTTTCCAGGCACAAGGAGGCAATGAGCAGTTCTTC
TRBV4-1,.,TRBJ2-3,many,CASSHIWTAAPDTQYF,TGCGCCAGCAGCCACATCTGGACCGCGGCCCCAGATACGCAGTATTTT
TRBV6-2/TRBV6-3,TRBD1,TRBJ2-7,many,CASSSNPRQGSFGEQYF,TGTGCCAGCAGTTCCAATCCACGACAGGGCTCTTTTGGCGAGCAGTACTTC
TRBV12-3/TRBV12-4,.,TRBJ2-7,few,CASSLRGRGEQYF,TGTGCCAGCAGCCTACGTGGGAGAGGCGAGCAGTACTTC
TRBV7-9,.,TRBJ1-4,many,CASSLESWRGNEKLFF,TGTGCCAGCAGCTTAGAATCTTGGCGAGGGAATGAAAAACTGTTTTTT
TRBV12-5,.,TRBJ2-3,.,CASGSSYAGFPRTDTQSF,TGTGCTAGTGGTTCTTCTTACGCAGGATTTCCTCGCACAGATACGCAGTCTTTT
TRBV28,.,TRBJ2-5,.,CASSSIPRTGTYETQYF,TGTGCCAGCAGCTCCATACCACGGACGGGGACGTACGAGACACAGTACTTC
TRBV4-1,TRBD2,TRBJ2-1,many,CASSQDRLAGILRNEQFF,TGCGCCAGCAGCCAAGATCGACTAGCGGGAATTCTGAGGAATGAGCAGTTCTTC
TRBV15,TRBD1,TRBJ1-1,few,CATRVTGLGHTEAFF,TGTGCCACCAGAGTGACAGGGCTTGGGCACACTGAAGCTTTCTTT
TRBV28,.,TRBJ1-2,many,CASSTARQNLSNYGYTF,TGTGCCAGCAGTACCGCCAGACAGAACCTGTCTAACTATGGCTACACCTTC
TRBV7-9,TRBD1,TRBJ2-1,.,CASSSRDRGQGAYNGQFF,TGTGCCAGCAGCTCTAGGGACAGGGGGCAGGGGGCCTACAATGGGCAGTTCTTC
TRBV3-1,TRBD2,TRBJ2-6,.,CASGQSLAGVSGANVLTF,TGTGCCAGCGGCCAATCTCTAGCGGGAGTTTCTGGGGCCAACGTCCTGACTTTC
TRBV4-3,TRBD2,TRBJ2-1,many,CASSQTSGGSSYNEQFF,TGCGCCAGCAGCCAGACTAGCGGGGGTAGCTCCTACAATGAGCAGTTCTTC
TRBV14,.,TRBJ2-7,.,CASSPQLRPSHEQYF,TGTGCCAGCAGCCCTCAGCTCCGACCCTCCCACGAGCAGTACTTC
TRBV18,.,TRBJ1-3,few,CASSLRDLGNTIYF,TGTGCCAGCTCACTCCGGGACCTCGGAAACACCATATATTTT
TRBV28,.,TRBJ1-5,.,CASSLMSGGRRVQPQHF,TGTGCCAGCAGTTTGATGTCAGGAGGACGTCGAGTCCAGCCCCAGCATTTT
TRBV7-9,.,TRBJ2-1,many,CASSPIGGLDNEQFF,TGTGCCAGCAGCCCAATCGGGGGGCTGGACAATGAGCAGTTCTTC
TRBV6-1,.,TRBJ2-3,.,CASSPKRVLDTQYF,TGTGCCAGCAGTCCAAAGCGGGTCCTAGATACGCAGTATTTT
TRBV6-1,.,TRBJ1-1,many,CATKDTNTEAFF,TGTGCCACCAAGGACACGAACACTGAAGCTTTCTTT
TRBV20-1,.,TRBJ1-5,many,CSASNRDTGIGNQPQHF,TGCAGTGCTAGTAATCGAGACACAGGGATCGGCAATCAGCCCCAGCATTTT
TRBV27,.,TRBJ2-3,many,CASSHSQQDTQYF,TGTGCCAGCAGCCACAGCCAGCAAGATACGCAGTATTTT
TRBV5-1,.,TRBJ2-7,many,CASSSWNRLGDEQYF,TGCGCCAGCAGCTCCTGGAACAGGTTGGGGGACGAGCAGTACTTC
TRBV5-1,TRBD1,TRBJ2-4,many,CASTRDSDMGNIQYF,TGCGCCAGCACTCGGGACAGCGATATGGGAAACATTCAGTACTTC
TRBV7-9,.,TRBJ2-5,many,CASRPGPQETQYF,TGTGCCAGCAGACCGGGACCCCAAGAGACCCAGTACTTC
TRBV4-3,TRBD1,TRBJ2-7,few,CASSPRTGFRYEQYF,TGCGCCAGCAGCCCCAGGACAGGGTTCCGCTACGAGCAGTACTTC
TRBV20-1,.,TRBJ1-1,many,CSAPLTGSRDTEAFF,TGCAGTGCCCCGCTTACAGGGTCGCGAGACACTGAAGCTTTCTTT
TRBV4-2,.,TRBJ1-1,few,CASSQEWAATLNTEAFF,TGTGCCAGCAGCCAAGAATGGGCAGCGACCCTGAACACTGAAGCTTTCTTT
TRBV5-1,.,TRBJ2-2,.,CASSLATQNTGELFF,TGCGCCAGCAGCTTGGCGACGCAGAACACCGGGGAGCTGTTTTTT
TRBV19,.,TRBJ2-3,.,CASSPGEDDTQYF,TGTGCCAGTAGCCCGGGGGAGGACGATACGCAGTATTTT
TRBV29-1,.,TRBJ1-2,few,CSVEGSYGYTF,TGCAGCGTTGAGGGGAGCTATGGCTACACCTTC
TRBV7-2,TRBD2,TRBJ2-7,many,CASTRSGKSSYEQYF,TGTGCCAGCACTAGGAGCGGGAAAAGCTCCTACGAGCAGTACTTC
TRBV24-1,.,TRBJ2-7,many,CATSEGSLYEQYF,TGTGCCACCAGTGAGGGGAGCCTTTACGAGCAGTACTTC
TRBV7-2,.,TRBJ2-7,many,CASSLVISRWSDRSYEQYF,TGTGCCAGCAGCTTAGTAATATCCCGATGGTCTGACCGCTCCTACGAGCAGTACTTC
TRBV20-1,.,TRBJ1-1,many,CSARGGTEAFF,TGCAGTGCTAGAGGGGGCACTGAAGCTTTCTTT
TRBV7-9,TRBD1,TRBJ2-7,.,CASSTPWDRGFYEQYF,TGTGCCAGCAGCACCCCCTGGGACAGGGGTTTTTACGAGCAGTACTTC
TRBV15,.,TRBJ2-5,many,CATSRDLAEETQYF,TGTGCCACCAGCAGAGATCTTGCGGAAGAGACCCAGTACTTC
TRBV7-9,.,TRBJ1-1,many,CASSLAYQGSQTEAFF,TGTGCCAGCAGCTTAGCTTATCAGGGGAGTCAGACTGAAGCTTTCTTT
TRBV20-1,TRBD2,TRBJ2-7,many,CSAISVGTSGQGSLGEQYF,TGCAGTGCTATCTCCGTTGGGACTAGCGGTCAGGGCTCCCTCGGCGAGCAGTACTTC
TRBV19,.,TRBJ2-2,.,CASTLEWGRVTGELFF,TGTGCCAGTACCCTCGAATGGGGGAGAGTCACCGGGGAGCTGTTTTTT